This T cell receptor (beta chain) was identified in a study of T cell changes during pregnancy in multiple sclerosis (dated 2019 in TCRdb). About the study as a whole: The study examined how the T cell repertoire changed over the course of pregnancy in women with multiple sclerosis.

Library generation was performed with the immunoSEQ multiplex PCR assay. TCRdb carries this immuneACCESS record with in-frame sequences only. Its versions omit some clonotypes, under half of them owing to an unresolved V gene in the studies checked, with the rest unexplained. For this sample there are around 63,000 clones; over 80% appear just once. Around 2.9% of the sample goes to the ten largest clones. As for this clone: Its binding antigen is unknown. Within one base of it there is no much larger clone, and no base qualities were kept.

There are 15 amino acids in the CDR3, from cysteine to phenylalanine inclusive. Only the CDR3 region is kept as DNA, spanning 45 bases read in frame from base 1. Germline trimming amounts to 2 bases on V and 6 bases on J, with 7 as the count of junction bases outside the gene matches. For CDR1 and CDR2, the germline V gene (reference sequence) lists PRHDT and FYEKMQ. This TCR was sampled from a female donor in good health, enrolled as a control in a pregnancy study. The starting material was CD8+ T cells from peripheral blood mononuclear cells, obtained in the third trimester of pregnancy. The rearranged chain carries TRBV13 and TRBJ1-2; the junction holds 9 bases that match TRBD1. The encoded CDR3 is CASSLRDRETDGYTF. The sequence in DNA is TGTGCCAGCAGCTTAAGGGACAGGGAGACGGATGGCTACACCTTC.